Described below is a single T cell receptor beta chain sequence and its context. Its antigen is still unknown. The V gene lost 10 bases and the J gene lost 6 bases, with 17 bases spanning the gap. This CDR3 is 13 amino acids long. In germline, CDR1 is SNHLY, CDR2 FYNNEI. This sample was taken from a study of shared clonotypes between healthy human individuals. The overall study: The cohort had a couple of women and a few men, ages 18 to 49. General observations from the study: Specimens sampled were limited to blood, with tissue repertoires likely differing.

When replicate PCRs were run on sorted subsets, they used around 200 ng DNA, about 30,000 T cell genomes. Profiled with immunoSEQ multiplex PCR; TCRdb holds only in-frame clones, not every one. The table includes about 2.4 million clones, 90% to 95% detected once. The specimen sequenced was naive CD4+ T cells from PBMCs. Subset given: CD45RA+ positively selected. The clonotype originates from a man between 18 and 35 years old in good health. Some clones in this sample may be carry-over from other donors' samples. This chain joins TRBV2 and TRBJ2-3; D perhaps matches TRBD2 (7 bases). The CDR3 is CATGGPLVDTQYF. The CDR3 nucleotides are TGTGCCACCGGGGGGCCCCTCGTGGATACGCAGTATTTT.